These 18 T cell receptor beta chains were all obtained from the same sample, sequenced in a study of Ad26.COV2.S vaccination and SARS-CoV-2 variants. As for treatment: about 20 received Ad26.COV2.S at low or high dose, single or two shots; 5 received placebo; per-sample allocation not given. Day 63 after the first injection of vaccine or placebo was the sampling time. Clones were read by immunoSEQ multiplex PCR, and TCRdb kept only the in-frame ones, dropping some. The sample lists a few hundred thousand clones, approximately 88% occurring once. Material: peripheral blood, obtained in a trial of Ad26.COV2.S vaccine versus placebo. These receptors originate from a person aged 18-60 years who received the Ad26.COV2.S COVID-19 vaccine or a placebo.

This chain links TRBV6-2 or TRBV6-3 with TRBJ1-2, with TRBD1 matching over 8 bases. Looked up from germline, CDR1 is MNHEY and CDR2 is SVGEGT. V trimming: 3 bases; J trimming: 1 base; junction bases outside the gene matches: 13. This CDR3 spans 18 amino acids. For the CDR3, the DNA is TGTGCCAGCAGTTATAGCGGACAGGGAAAAGCGGATAACTATGGCTACACCTTC. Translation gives CASSYSGQGKADNYGYTF.

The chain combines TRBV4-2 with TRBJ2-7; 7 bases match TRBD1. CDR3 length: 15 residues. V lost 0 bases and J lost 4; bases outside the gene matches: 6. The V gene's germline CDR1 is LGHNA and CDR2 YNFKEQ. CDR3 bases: TGTGCCAGCAGCCAAGAATTACAGGGGTATTACGAGCAGTACTTC. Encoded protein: CASSQELQGYYEQYF.

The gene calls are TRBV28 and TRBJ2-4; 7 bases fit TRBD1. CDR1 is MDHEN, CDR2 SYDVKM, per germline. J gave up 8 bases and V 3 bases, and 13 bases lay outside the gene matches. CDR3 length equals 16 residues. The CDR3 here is CASSFPDRAREHIQYF. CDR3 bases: TGTGCCAGCAGTTTTCCAGACAGGGCCAGGGAACACATTCAGTACTTC.

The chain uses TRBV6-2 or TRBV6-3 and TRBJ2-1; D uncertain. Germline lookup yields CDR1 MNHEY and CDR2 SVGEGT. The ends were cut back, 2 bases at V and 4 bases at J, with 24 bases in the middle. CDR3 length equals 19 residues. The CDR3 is CASSYPIPHTQSIYNEQFF. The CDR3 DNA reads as TGTGCCAGCAGTTACCCAATCCCGCATACCCAATCGATATACAATGAGCAGTTCTTC.

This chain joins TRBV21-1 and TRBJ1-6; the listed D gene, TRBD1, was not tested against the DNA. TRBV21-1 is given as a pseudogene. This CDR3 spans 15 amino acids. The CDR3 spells CASSKVTVVNSPLHF. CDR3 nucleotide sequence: TGTGCCAGCAGCAAAGTGACAGTAGTTAATTCACCCCTCCACTTT.

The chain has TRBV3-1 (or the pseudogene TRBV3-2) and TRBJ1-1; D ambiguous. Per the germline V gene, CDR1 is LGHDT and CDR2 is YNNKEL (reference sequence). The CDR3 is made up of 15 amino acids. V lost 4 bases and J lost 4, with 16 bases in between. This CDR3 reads CASSPTRDRSTEAFF. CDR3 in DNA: TGTGCCAGCAGCCCGACCCGGGATCGGAGCACTGAAGCTTTCTTT.

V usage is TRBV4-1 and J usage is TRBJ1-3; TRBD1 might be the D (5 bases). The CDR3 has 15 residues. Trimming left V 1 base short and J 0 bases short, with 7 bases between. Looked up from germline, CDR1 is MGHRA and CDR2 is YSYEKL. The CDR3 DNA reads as TGCGCCAGCAGCCAAGGGGACCTCTCTGGAAACACCATATATTTT. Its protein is CASSQGDLSGNTIYF.

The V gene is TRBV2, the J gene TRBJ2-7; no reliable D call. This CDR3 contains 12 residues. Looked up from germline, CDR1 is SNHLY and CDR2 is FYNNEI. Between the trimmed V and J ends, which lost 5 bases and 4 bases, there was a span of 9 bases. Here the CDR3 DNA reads TGTGCCAGCAGTTATCACGAGTACGAGCAGTACTTC. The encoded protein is CASSYHEYEQYF.

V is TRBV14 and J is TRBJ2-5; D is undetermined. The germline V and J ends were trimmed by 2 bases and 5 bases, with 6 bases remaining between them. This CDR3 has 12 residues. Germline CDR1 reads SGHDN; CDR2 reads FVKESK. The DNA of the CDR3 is TGTGCCAGCAGCCAATTAGGGGAGACCCAGTACTTC. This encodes CASSQLGETQYF.

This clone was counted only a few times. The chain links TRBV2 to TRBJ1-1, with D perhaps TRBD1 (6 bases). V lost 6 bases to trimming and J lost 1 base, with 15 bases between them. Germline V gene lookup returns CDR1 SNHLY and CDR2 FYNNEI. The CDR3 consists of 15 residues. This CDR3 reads CASSAGVGGNTEAFF. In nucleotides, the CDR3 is TGTGCCAGCAGCGCAGGGGTTGGGGGGAACACTGAAGCTTTCTTT.

In DNA, the CDR3 is TGCGCCAGCAGCCCCCTCGGGCAGGGAGGCTATGGCTACACCTTC. Translation gives CASSPLGQGGYGYTF. The V gene is TRBV4-1, the J gene TRBJ1-2, with D maybe TRBD1 (5 bases). Trimming removed 4 bases at V and 4 bases at J, with 16 bases between. Per the germline V gene, CDR1 is MGHRA and CDR2 is YSYEKL. The CDR3 contains 15 residues.

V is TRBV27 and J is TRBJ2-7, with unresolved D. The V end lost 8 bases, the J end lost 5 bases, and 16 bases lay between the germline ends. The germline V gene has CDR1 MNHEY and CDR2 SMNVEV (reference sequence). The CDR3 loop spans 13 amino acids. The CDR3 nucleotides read TGTGCCAGCTCCCGGACCCACCCAAACGAGCAGTACTTC. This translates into CASSRTHPNEQYF.

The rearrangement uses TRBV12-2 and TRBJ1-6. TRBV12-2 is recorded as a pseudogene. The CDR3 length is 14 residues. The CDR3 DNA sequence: TGTGCAAGTCGCTTAACCGGGGGGTGTTCACCCCTCCACTTT. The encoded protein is CASRLTGGCSPLHF.

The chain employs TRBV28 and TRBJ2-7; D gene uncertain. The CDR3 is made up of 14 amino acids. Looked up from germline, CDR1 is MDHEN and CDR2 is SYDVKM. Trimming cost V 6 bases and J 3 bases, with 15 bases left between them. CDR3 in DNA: TGTGCCAGCAGCCCCGTGGCTCATTTCTACGAGCAGTACTTC. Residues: CASSPVAHFYEQYF.

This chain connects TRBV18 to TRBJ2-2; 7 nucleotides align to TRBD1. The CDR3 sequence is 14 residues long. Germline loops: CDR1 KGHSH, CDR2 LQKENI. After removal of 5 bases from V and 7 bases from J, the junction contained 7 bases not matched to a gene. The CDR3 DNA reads TGTGCCAGCTCAAGGGGGCATGAGAGCGGGGAGCTGTTTTTT. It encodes CASSRGHESGELFF.

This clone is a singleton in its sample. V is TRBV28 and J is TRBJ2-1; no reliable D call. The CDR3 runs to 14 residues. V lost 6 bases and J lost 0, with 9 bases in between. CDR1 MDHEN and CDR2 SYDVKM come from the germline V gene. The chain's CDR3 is CASRSASSYNEQFF. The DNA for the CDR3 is TGTGCCAGCAGGTCCGCGAGCTCCTACAATGAGCAGTTCTTC. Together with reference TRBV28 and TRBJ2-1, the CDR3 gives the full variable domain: DVKVTQSSRYLVKRTGEKVFLECVQDMDHENMFWYRQDPGLGLRLIYFSYDVKMKEKGDIPEGYSVSREKKERFSLILESASTNQTSMYLCASRSASSYNEQFFGPGTRLTVL.

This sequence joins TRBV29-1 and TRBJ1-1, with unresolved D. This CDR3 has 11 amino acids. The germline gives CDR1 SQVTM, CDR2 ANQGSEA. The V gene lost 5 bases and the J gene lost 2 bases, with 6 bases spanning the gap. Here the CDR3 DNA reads TGCAGCGTTTTGGTCAACACTGAAGCTTTCTTT. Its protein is CSVLVNTEAFF.

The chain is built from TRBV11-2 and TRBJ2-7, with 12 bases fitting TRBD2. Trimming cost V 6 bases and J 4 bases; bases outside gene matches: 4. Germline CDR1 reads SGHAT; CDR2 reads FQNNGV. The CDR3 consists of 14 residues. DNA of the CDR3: TGTGCCAGCAGGCGGACTAGCGGGGAGTACGAGCAGTACTTC. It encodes CASRRTSGEYEQYF.